One and the same sample provided the 28 T cell receptor beta chains below, sequenced in a study of T cells in Graves' hyperthyroidism and ophthalmopathy. RNA transcripts served as the template for amplifying TCR beta CDR3 regions. Carried out on the TCR CDR3, a first-round RT-PCR used the HTBI primer set. TCRdb re-called the multiplex PCR reads through MiXCR, storing one row per CDR3 protein. In the table there are roughly 750,000 distinct CDR3 sequences, about 17% of which are singletons. Sequencing was done on a sample of blood. These receptors all come from a man aged 18 to 35 with Graves' hyperthyroidism.

There are a few counts of this clonotype. The V call is TRBV11-1, the J call TRBJ2-3, with TRBD1 identical over 11 bases. CDR3 length: 17 residues. Per the germline V gene, CDR1 is SGHAT and CDR2 is FQDESV (reference sequence). After removal of 4 bases from V and 7 bases from J, the junction contained 13 bases not matched to a gene. In DNA, the CDR3 is TGTGCCAGCAGCTCGTCCGGGACAGGGGGTCTTCGGAATACGCAGTATTTT. Its translation: CASSSSGTGGLRNTQYF.

This clonotype has a count of ten or more. This chain joins TRBV28 and TRBJ2-7; D unclear. The CDR3 runs 15 residues. Looked up from germline, CDR1 is MDHEN and CDR2 is SYDVKM. Deletions cut 6 bases from V and 3 bases from J, with 18 bases between. This chain's CDR3 is CASSTRGEAGYEQYF. In DNA, the CDR3 is TGTGCCAGCAGCACCCGTGGTGAGGCCGGCTACGAGCAGTACTTC.

This clonotype was seen repeatedly, ten times or more. The CDR3 nucleotides are TGCAGTGCGCAGCGGGAGGGGAGGGATGAGCAGTTCTTC. It yields the protein CSAQREGRDEQFF. V usage is TRBV20-1 and J usage is TRBJ2-1; 10 nucleotides match TRBD2. With V trimmed by 6 bases and J by 8 bases, 7 bases remained unmatched. Germline CDR1 is DFQATT and CDR2 is SNEGSKA (reference sequence). There are 13 residues in the CDR3.

This rearrangement joins TRBV7-9 to TRBJ2-1; 10 bases fit TRBD2. CDR1 and CDR2 (germline): SEHNR, FQNEAQ (reference sequence). This CDR3 has 17 residues. Trimming took 2 bases from V and 6 from J; bases not matched to a gene: 10. The CDR3 DNA reads as TGTGCCAGCAGCTTACCTTCGCTAGCGGGAGCCGGCAATGAGCAGTTCTTC. As protein: CASSLPSLAGAGNEQFF.

This clonotype was observed a handful of times. The rearrangement joins TRBV20-1 to TRBJ2-3; 12 positions agree with TRBD2. The CDR3 is 14 amino acids. J gave up 4 bases and V 6 bases, and 5 bases lay outside the gene matches. Looked up from germline, CDR1 is DFQATT and CDR2 is SNEGSKA (reference sequence). The CDR3 sequence: CSARLAGVPDTQYF. In nucleotides, the CDR3 is TGCAGTGCGCGACTAGCGGGAGTCCCAGATACGCAGTATTTT.

This clonotype was detected ten times or more. The chain combines TRBV20-1 with TRBJ2-1, with TRBD2 matching 8 bases. The CDR3 extends over 15 amino acids. Germline CDR1 reads DFQATT; CDR2 reads SNEGSKA (reference sequence). Trimming cost V 8 bases and J 4 bases; bases outside gene matches: 13. The CDR3 region has the DNA TGCAGTCTAACACCGACTAGCGCGCGATACAATGAGCAGTTCTTC. Translated, it gives CSLTPTSARYNEQFF.

CDR3 in DNA: TGTGCCACCAGTGTAGACAATGAGCAGTTCTTC. This gives the protein CATSVDNEQFF. V usage is TRBV24-1 and J usage is TRBJ2-1; D ambiguous. V lost 5 bases to trimming and J lost 5 bases, with 3 bases between them. The V gene's germline CDR1 is KGHDR and CDR2 SFDVKD. CDR3 length: 11 amino acids.

This clonotype was counted only a few times. This chain links TRBV28 with TRBJ2-1; 7 bases map to TRBD1. The J segment lost 8 bases and the V segment lost 6 bases, leaving 16 bases of the junction unmatched. CDR1 is MDHEN, CDR2 SYDVKM, per germline. The CDR3 is 16 residues long. The CDR3 here is CASSPYTGARYDEQFF. CDR3 in DNA: TGTGCCAGCAGCCCTTATACAGGGGCTAGGTACGATGAGCAGTTCTTC. The full variable domain, its missing parts supplied by reference TRBV28 and TRBJ2-1, is DVKVTQSSRYLVKRTGEKVFLECVQDMDHENMFWYRQDPGLGLRLIYFSYDVKMKEKGDIPEGYSVSREKKERFSLILESASTNQTSMYLCASSPYTGARYDEQFFGPGTRLTVL.

The table lists this clonotype with a few counts. The rearrangement uses TRBV29-1 and TRBJ1-1, with D perhaps TRBD1 (6 bases). The CDR3 extends over 13 amino acids. CDR1 SQVTM and CDR2 ANQGSEA come from the germline V gene. V was pared by 2 bases and J by 6 bases, with 13 bases between. In DNA form, the CDR3 reads TGCAGCGTTGAACTACAGGGTTTCCCTGAAGCTTTCTTT. Amino acids: CSVELQGFPEAFF.

This clonotype was detected many times. The chain uses TRBV12-3 or TRBV12-4 and TRBJ1-2; no clear D. Deletions cut 4 bases from V and 0 bases from J, with 15 bases between. The CDR3 consists of 16 residues. CDR3 DNA sequence: TGTGCCAGCAGTTCCCTAGGGTTGCGGACTAACTATGGCTACACCTTC. This encodes CASSSLGLRTNYGYTF.

Many counts were recorded for this clonotype. The chain links TRBV12-3 or TRBV12-4 to TRBJ2-5; no clear D. There are 15 residues in the CDR3. Trimming cost V 2 bases and J 1 base, with 11 bases left between them. CDR3 sequence: CASSLSEHLQETQYF. CDR3 coding DNA: TGTGCCAGCAGTTTATCAGAACACCTCCAAGAGACCCAGTACTTC.

On this clonotype: The germline gene is not matched at one end of the junction; a read error may be the cause. The chain joins TRBV11-2 to TRBJ2-1, with TRBD2 matching 8 bases. The CDR3 covers 15 residues. Germline V gene sequence: CDR1 SGHAT, CDR2 FQNNGV. CDR3 protein: CASTLLAAAYNEQFF. The CDR3 region has the DNA TGTGCCAGCACCTTACTAGCGGCCGCCTACAATGAGCAGTTCTTC.

In this sample, this clonotype turned up many times. The chain couples TRBV20-1 to TRBJ2-5, with D possibly being TRBD2 (6 bases). CDR1 and CDR2 from the germline V gene are DFQATT and SNEGSKA (reference sequence). The ends were cut back, 1 base at V and 5 bases at J, with 8 bases in the middle. The CDR3 spans 12 residues. The CDR3 protein is CSARGREETQYF. As DNA, the CDR3 is TGCAGTGCTAGAGGACGGGAGGAGACCCAGTACTTC.

This clonotype was found many times. This chain connects TRBV7-9 to TRBJ1-2; the D gene is possibly TRBD1 (5 bases). CDR1 SEHNR and CDR2 FQNEAQ come from the germline V gene (reference sequence). The CDR3 spans 14 residues. Between the trimmed V and J ends, which lost 5 bases and 9 bases, there was a span of 19 bases. CDR3 bases: TGTGCCAGCAGCCCTCGGGAGAAGGGGATTAGCTACACCTTC. Translated: CASSPREKGISYTF.

This clonotype was seen many times. The rearrangement uses TRBV7-9 and TRBJ2-6, with D unclear. Germline V gene data show CDR1 as SEHNR and CDR2 as FQNEAQ (reference sequence). CDR3 size: 15 residues. The V and J ends lost 1 base and 0 bases respectively, with 4 bases between them. This CDR3 reads CASSLVGSGANVLTF. CDR3 coding DNA: TGTGCCAGCAGCTTAGTAGGCTCTGGGGCCAACGTCCTGACTTTC.

This clonotype came up many times. This sequence joins TRBV2 and TRBJ1-1; maybe TRBD1 (5 bases). Germline CDR1 SNHLY, CDR2 FYNNEI. V was cut by 9 bases and J by 0 bases, with 14 bases left in between. This CDR3 is built from 14 residues. The CDR3 DNA reads as TGTGCCAGTGCGGGACGACCGATGAACACTGAAGCTTTCTTT. It encodes CASAGRPMNTEAFF.

This chain links TRBV20-1 with TRBJ1-3; D call uncertain. The CDR3 has 14 amino acids. CDR1 DFQATT and CDR2 SNEGSKA come from the germline V gene (reference sequence). V was clipped by 0 bases and J by 4 bases, with 10 bases between them. This chain's CDR3 is CSARDPTLGNTIYF. The CDR3 coding sequence is TGCAGTGCTAGAGATCCAACTTTAGGAAACACCATATATTTT.

The sample holds many counts of this clonotype. The chain has TRBV3-1 and TRBJ2-5; 9 bases align to TRBD2. The J segment lost 5 bases and the V segment lost 6 bases, leaving 7 bases of the junction unmatched. The CDR3 consists of 14 residues. Germline V CDR1 and CDR2: LGHDT, YNNKEL (reference sequence). The CDR3 here is CASRRGRVGETQYF. The CDR3 DNA reads TGTGCCAGCAGGCGCGGGAGGGTCGGGGAGACCCAGTACTTC.

This clonotype occurred many times. V is TRBV2 and J is TRBJ1-6, with D possibly being TRBD1 (6 bases). The CDR3 loop spans 14 amino acids. V was shortened by 3 bases and J by 7 bases, with 10 bases between the two germline ends. Germline V lookup: CDR1 SNHLY, CDR2 FYNNEI. The CDR3 DNA follows: TGTGCCAGCAGTGAGCCAGGGGCGAATTCACCCCTCCACTTT. Amino acid sequence: CASSEPGANSPLHF.

This sequence joins TRBV12-3 or TRBV12-4 and TRBJ2-1, with D uncertain. CDR3 length: 13 amino acids. Trimming took off 3 bases at V and 8 bases at J, with 11 bases between the two ends. The CDR3 here is CASSFAAVDEQFF. The DNA for the CDR3 is TGTGCCAGCAGTTTTGCCGCGGTAGATGAGCAGTTCTTC.

This clonotype was found a few times. The chain links TRBV20-1 to TRBJ1-3; 8 bases are shared with TRBD1. Germline V lookup: CDR1 DFQATT, CDR2 SNEGSKA (reference sequence). This CDR3 has 14 amino acids. With V trimmed by 2 bases and J by 4 bases, 4 bases remained unmatched. CDR3 DNA sequence: TGCAGTGCTAGACAGGGGGCGCGGGGAAACACCATATATTTT. Encoded protein: CSARQGARGNTIYF.

The CDR3 sequence is CAISESAGFSGNTIYF. CDR3 nucleotide sequence: TGTGCCATCAGTGAGTCGGCAGGCTTCTCTGGAAACACCATATATTTT. V is TRBV10-3 and J is TRBJ1-3; no clear D gene. CDR3 size: 16 residues. Trimming removed 0 bases from V and 0 bases from J, with 9 bases in between. Germline V lookup: CDR1 ENHRY, CDR2 SYGVKD.

The table lists this clonotype with many counts. The chain's CDR3 is CASSFGAFTDTQYF. The CDR3 region has the DNA TGTGCCAGCAGCTTTGGGGCATTCACAGATACGCAGTATTTT. This chain joins TRBV11-2 and TRBJ2-3; D possibly corresponds to TRBD1 (5 bases). The CDR3 contains 14 residues. Trimming shortened V by 3 bases and J by 2 bases, and 9 bases separated the two germline ends. CDR1 and CDR2 from the germline V gene are SGHAT and FQNNGV.

The sample holds many counts of this clonotype. The chain has TRBV6-2 or TRBV6-3 and TRBJ2-7; D possibly corresponds to TRBD1 (6 bases). The CDR3 contains 14 residues. Germline CDR1 reads MNHEY; CDR2 reads SVGEGT. V lost 8 bases and J lost 0, with 14 bases in between. This chain's CDR3 is CASLGQRSSYEQYF. DNA of the CDR3: TGTGCCAGCCTCGGACAGCGAAGCTCCTACGAGCAGTACTTC.

This clonotype was detected ten times or more. V gene TRBV5-6 combines with J gene TRBJ2-4; D is ambiguous. V was cut by 5 bases and J by 7 bases, with 13 bases left in between. Germline CDR1 SGHDT, CDR2 YYEEEE. The CDR3 totals 13 residues. The CDR3 DNA reads TGTGCCAGCAGATACCGGGTGACGAACATTCAGTACTTC. Its translation: CASRYRVTNIQYF.

This clonotype has ten or more counts. The chain employs TRBV30 and TRBJ2-2, with 9 bases fitting TRBD2. The CDR3 contains 15 residues. With V trimmed by 0 bases and J by 3 bases, 2 bases remained unmatched. CDR1 is GTSNPN, CDR2 SVGIG, per germline (reference sequence). This chain's CDR3 is CAWSVAGGHTGELFF. The CDR3, as DNA: TGTGCCTGGAGTGTAGCGGGAGGACACACCGGGGAGCTGTTTTTT. The full variable domain, with the rest looked up from reference TRBV30 and TRBJ2-2, is SQTIHQWPATLVQPVGSPLSLECTVEGTSNPNLYWYRQAAGRGLQLLFYSVGIGQISSEVPQNLSASRPQDRQFILSSKKLLLSDSGFYLCAWSVAGGHTGELFFGEGSRLTVL.

The chain employs TRBV30 and TRBJ1-3; maybe TRBD1 (5 bases). Looked up from germline, CDR1 is GTSNPN and CDR2 is SVGIG (reference sequence). The V end lost 2 bases, the J end lost 0 bases, and 11 bases lay between the germline ends. CDR3 length: 15 amino acids. CDR3 nucleotide sequence: TGTGCCTGGAGTTCCGGGACCTTCTCTGGAAACACCATATATTTT. Protein: CAWSSGTFSGNTIYF.

This clonotype was picked up many times. Here the CDR3 reads CASSSTGTSGRPGELFF. In DNA, the CDR3 is TGTGCCAGCAGTTCCACCGGGACTAGCGGGAGGCCCGGGGAGCTGTTTTTT. The chain joins TRBV11-2 to TRBJ2-2; 15 bases are shared with TRBD2. J was trimmed by 6 bases and V by 6 bases; bases with no gene match: 8. The germline V gene has CDR1 SGHAT and CDR2 FQNNGV. The CDR3 sequence is 17 residues long.